These 2 T cell receptor beta chains were sequenced from one sample in a study of T cell responses to AZD1222 COVID-19 vaccine. The protocol was immunoSEQ multiplex PCR, while the TCRdb copy is restricted to in-frame clones and leaves out a portion. The sample lists 110,000 or so clones, roughly 91% occurring once. The sequenced sample was peripheral blood, obtained 28 days after the second AZD1222 dose. These receptors were collected from an adult who received the AZD1222 COVID-19 vaccine.

The chain recombines TRBV7-3 with TRBJ1-1; the match to TRBD1 covers 11 bases. The V gene end was trimmed by 4 bases and the J gene end by 7 bases; junction bases not matched to a gene: 8. The CDR3 extends over 15 amino acids. Germline lookup yields CDR1 SGHTA and CDR2 FQGTGA. The chain's CDR3 is CASSSNGQGASEAFF. The CDR3, as DNA: TGTGCCAGCAGCTCGAATGGACAGGGGGCGAGTGAAGCTTTCTTT.

This clone was found a few times. V and J are TRBV10-2 and TRBJ1-1; D not resolved. Deletions cut 4 bases from V and 0 bases from J, with 9 bases between. Germline CDR1 WSHSY, CDR2 SAAADI. This CDR3 has 14 residues. The CDR3 loop reads CASSVWEMNTEAFF. CDR3 DNA sequence: TGCGCCAGCAGTGTTTGGGAGATGAACACTGAAGCTTTCTTT.